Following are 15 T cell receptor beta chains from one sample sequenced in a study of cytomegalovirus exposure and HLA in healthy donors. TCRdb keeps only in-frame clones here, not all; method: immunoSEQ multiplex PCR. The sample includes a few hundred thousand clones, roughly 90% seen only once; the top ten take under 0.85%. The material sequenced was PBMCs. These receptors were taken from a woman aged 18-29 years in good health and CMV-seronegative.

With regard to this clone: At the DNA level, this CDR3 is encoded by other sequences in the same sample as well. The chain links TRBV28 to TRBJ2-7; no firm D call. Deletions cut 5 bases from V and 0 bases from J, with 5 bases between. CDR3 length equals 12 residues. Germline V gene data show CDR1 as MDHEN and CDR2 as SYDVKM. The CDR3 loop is CASSLSSYEQYF. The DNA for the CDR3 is TGTGCCAGCAGTCTGAGCTCCTACGAGCAGTACTTC.

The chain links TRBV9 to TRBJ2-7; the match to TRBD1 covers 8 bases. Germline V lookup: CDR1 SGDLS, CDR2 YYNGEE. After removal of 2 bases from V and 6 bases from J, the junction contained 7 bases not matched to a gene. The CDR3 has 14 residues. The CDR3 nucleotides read TGTGCCAGCAGCGTGGCGGACAGGGTGGCCGAGCAGTACTTC. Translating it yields CASSVADRVAEQYF.

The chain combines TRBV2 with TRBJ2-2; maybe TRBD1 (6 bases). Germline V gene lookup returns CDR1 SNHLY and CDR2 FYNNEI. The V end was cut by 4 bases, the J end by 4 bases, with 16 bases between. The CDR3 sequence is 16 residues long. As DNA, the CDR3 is TGTGCCAGCAGTGCGCAACAGGGATCGGGCACCGGGGAGCTGTTTTTT. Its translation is CASSAQQGSGTGELFF.

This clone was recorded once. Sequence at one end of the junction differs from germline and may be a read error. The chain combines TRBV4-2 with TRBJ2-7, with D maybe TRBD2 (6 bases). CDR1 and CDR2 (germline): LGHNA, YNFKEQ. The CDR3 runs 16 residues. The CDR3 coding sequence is TGTGCCAGCAGCCAGATCGGGGGTGGGGCTACCTATGAGCAGTACTTC. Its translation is CASSQIGGGATYEQYF.

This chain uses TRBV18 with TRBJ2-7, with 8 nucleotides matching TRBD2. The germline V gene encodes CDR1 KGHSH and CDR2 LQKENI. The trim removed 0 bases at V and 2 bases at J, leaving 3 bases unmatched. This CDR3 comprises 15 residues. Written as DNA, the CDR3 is TGTGCCAGCTCACCACCGGGCGGGAGGACCTACGAGCAGTACTTC. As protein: CASSPPGGRTYEQYF.

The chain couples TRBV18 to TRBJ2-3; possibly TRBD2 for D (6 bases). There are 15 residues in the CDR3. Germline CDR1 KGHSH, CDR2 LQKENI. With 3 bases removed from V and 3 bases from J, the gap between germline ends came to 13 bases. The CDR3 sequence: CASSPIGSETDTQYF. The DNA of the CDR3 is TGTGCCAGCTCACCGATCGGGAGCGAAACAGATACGCAGTATTTT.

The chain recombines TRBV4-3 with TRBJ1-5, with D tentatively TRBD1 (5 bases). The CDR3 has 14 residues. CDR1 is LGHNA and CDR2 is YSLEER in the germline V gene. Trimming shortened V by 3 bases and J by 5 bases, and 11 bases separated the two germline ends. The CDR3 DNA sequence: TGCGCCAGCAGCCATTGGGACTTCCATCAGCCCCAGCATTTT. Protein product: CASSHWDFHQPQHF.

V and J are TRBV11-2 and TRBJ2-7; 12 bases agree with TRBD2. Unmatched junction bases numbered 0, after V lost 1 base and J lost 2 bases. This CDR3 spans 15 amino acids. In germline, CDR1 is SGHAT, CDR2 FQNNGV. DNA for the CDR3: TGTGCCAGCAGCTTAGGACTAGCGGGAGCCTACGAGCAGTACTTC. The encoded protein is CASSLGLAGAYEQYF.

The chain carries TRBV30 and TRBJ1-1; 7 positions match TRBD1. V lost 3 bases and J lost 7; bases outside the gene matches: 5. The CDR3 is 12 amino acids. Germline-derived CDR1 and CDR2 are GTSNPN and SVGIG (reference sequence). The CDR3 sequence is CAWSVGTDEAFF. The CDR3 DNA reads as TGTGCCTGGAGCGTGGGGACAGATGAAGCTTTCTTT.

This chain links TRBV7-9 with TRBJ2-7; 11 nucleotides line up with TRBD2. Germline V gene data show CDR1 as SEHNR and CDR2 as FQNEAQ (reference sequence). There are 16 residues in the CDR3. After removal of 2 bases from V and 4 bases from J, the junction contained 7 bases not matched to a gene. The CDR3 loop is CASSLIRTSGPYEQYF. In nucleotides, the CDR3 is TGTGCCAGCAGCTTAATCCGGACTAGCGGGCCGTACGAGCAGTACTTC.

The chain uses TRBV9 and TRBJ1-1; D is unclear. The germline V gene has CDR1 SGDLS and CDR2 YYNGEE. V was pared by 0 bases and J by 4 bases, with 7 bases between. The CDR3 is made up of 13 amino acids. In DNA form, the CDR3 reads TGTGCCAGCAGCGTAGCGTTGAGCACTGAAGCTTTCTTT. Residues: CASSVALSTEAFF.

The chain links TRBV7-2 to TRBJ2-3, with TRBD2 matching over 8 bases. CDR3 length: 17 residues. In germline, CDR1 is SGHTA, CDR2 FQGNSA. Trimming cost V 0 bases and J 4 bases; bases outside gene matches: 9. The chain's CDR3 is CASSLATDSGNADTQYF. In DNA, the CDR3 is TGTGCCAGCAGCTTAGCAACGGATAGCGGGAACGCAGATACGCAGTATTTT. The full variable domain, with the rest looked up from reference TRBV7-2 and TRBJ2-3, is GAGVSQSPSNKVTEKGKDVELRCDPISGHTALYWYRQSLGQGLEFLIYFQGNSAPDKSGLPSDRFSAERTGGSVSTLTIQRTQQEDSAVYLCASSLATDSGNADTQYFGPGTRLTVL.

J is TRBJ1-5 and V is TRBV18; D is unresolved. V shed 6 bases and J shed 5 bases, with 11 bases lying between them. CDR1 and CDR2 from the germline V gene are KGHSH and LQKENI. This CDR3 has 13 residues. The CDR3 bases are TGTGCCAGCTCCGATGGTGAGTATCAGCCCCAGCATTTT. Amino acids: CASSDGEYQPQHF.

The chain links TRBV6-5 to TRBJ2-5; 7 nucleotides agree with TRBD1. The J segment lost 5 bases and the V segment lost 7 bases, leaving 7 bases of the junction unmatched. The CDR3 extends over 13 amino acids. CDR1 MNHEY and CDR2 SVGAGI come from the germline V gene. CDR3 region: CASTSGGSETQYF. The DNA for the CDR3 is TGTGCCAGCACCTCAGGGGGTTCGGAGACCCAGTACTTC.

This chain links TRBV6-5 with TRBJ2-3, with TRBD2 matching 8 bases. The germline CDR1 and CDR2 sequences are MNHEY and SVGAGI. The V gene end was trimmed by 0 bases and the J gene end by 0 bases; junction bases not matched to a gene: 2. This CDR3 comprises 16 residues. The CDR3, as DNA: TGTGCCAGCAGTTACTCTAGCGGGGCCAGCACAGATACGCAGTATTTT. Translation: CASSYSSGASTDTQYF.